These 4 T cell receptor beta chains originate from one sample sequenced in a study of blood T cell repertoires in COVID-19. The table came from immunoSEQ multiplex PCR; TCRdb's copy has only in-frame clones and leaves some out. This sample yields 84,000 or so clones, of which roughly 80% are seen a single time; roughly a sixth belongs to the top ten. The sequencing sample was made of peripheral blood. The source is a woman older than 75 with acute or convalescent COVID-19.

The chain combines TRBV27 with TRBJ2-3, with 9 bases that match TRBD2. The CDR3 totals 16 residues. The germline gives CDR1 MNHEY, CDR2 SMNVEV (reference sequence). The junction had 9 bases not matched to a gene; V was cut back by 5 bases and J by 3 bases. The CDR3 region is CASSPILAGSTDTQYF. The CDR3 bases are TGTGCCAGCAGTCCGATCCTAGCGGGGTCGACAGATACGCAGTATTTT.

This chain connects TRBV20-1 to TRBJ1-5; TRBD1 matches 10 bases. The ends lost 3 bases at V and 3 bases at J; junction bases unmatched: 8. This CDR3 contains 16 residues. Germline V gene lookup returns CDR1 DFQATT and CDR2 SNEGSKA (reference sequence). The CDR3 loop reads CSASMGQGPFNQPQHF. Written as DNA, the CDR3 is TGCAGTGCTAGTATGGGACAGGGGCCCTTCAATCAGCCCCAGCATTTT.

The chain couples TRBV4-2 to TRBJ1-1, with D possibly being TRBD1 (6 bases). This CDR3 region has 17 residues. Trimming left V 0 bases short and J 1 base short, with 15 bases between. Germline V gene lookup returns CDR1 LGHNA and CDR2 YNFKEQ. CDR3: CASSQDGGGRSNTEAFF. CDR3 nucleotides: TGTGCCAGCAGCCAAGATGGGGGCGGACGGTCGAACACTGAAGCTTTCTTT.

V gene TRBV11-3 combines with J gene TRBJ2-1; TRBD2 agrees at 12 bases. V dropped 2 bases and J dropped 2; count of bases not matched to a gene: 7. Germline V gene lookup returns CDR1 SGHNT and CDR2 YENEEA. This CDR3 has 18 residues. The CDR3 sequence: CASSLPRTSGDTYNEQFF. The CDR3, as DNA: TGTGCCAGCAGCTTACCCCGGACTAGCGGGGATACCTACAATGAGCAGTTCTTC.